The rows below give T cell receptor beta chains drawn from one sample of a study of shared clonotypes between healthy human individuals. Measured with immunoSEQ multiplex PCR; TCRdb has only the in-frame clones, and not every one. Altogether about 2 million clones are present, about 95% being singletons, with the ten largest covering about 1.1%. The sequenced sample consisted of naive CD8+ T cells sorted from blood. These receptor sequences come from a man between 18 and 35 years old in good health. Both conserved end residues are part of each CDR3. D genes are given only for firm matches. The size field is filled for only some rows; it gives once, few, many or a size class.

>NA|NA|TRBV4-1|TRBJ2-5
TGCGCCAGCAGCAGGATAGCGGTCGAAGAGACCCAGTACTTC
CASSRIAVEETQYF
>NA|NA|TRBV11-2|TRBJ1-1
TGTGCCAGCAGCCCCGATAGCACTGAAGCTTTCTTT
CASSPDSTEAFF
>NA|NA|TRBV11-2|TRBJ1-1
TGTGCCAGCAGCTTAGATAGGGGAGGGACGGCTTTCTTT
CASSLDRGGTAFF
>NA|NA|TRBV9|TRBJ2-3
TGTGCCAGCAGCGTAGTTGACGGGGATACGCAGTATTTT
CASSVVDGDTQYF
>NA|NA|TRBV9|TRBJ1-2
TGTGCCAGCAGCGTAGGATCAGGGGTGGGTTATGGCTACACCTTC
CASSVGSGVGYGYTF
>few|NA|TRBV30|TRBJ2-2
TGTGCCTGGGAGCGCCCGGGCGCCGGGGAGCTGTTTTTT
CAWERPGAGELFF
>NA|NA|TRBV7-9|TRBJ2-2
TGTGCCAGCAGCTTAGTAGGTGGCACCGGGGAGCTGTTTTTT
CASSLVGGTGELFF
>NA|NA|TRBV16|TRBJ1-2
TGTGCCAGCAGCCAATCGTTCACAGGTGGCGCCTATGGCTACACCTTC
CASSQSFTGGAYGYTF
>NA|NA|TRBV14|TRBJ1-1
TGTGCCAGCAGCCCCCGGGGTCCAAACACTGAAGCTTTCTTT
CASSPRGPNTEAFF
>NA|NA|TRBV6-6|TRBJ1-2
TGTGCCAGCAGTTACTCCGAAGGGCTGAACTATGGCTACACCTTC
CASSYSEGLNYGYTF
>NA|TRBD1|TRBV29-1|TRBJ2-2
TGCAGCACAACCGACCAGGGGGCCGGGGAGCTGTTTTTT
CSTTDQGAGELFF
>NA|NA|TRBV7-9|TRBJ1-2
TGTGCCAGCAGGGGTGGAGCTTTACTAGACTACACCTTC
CASRGGALLDYTF
>NA|NA|TRBV4-1|TRBJ1-1
TGCGCCAGCAGCCAAGATCGAGCGAACACTGAAGCTTTCTTT
CASSQDRANTEAFF
>NA|NA|TRBV6-5|TRBJ1-2
TGTGCCAGCAGTTACTCGATTCGAGTTGGCTACACCTTC
CASSYSIRVGYTF
>NA|NA|TRBV27|TRBJ2-3
TGTGCCAGCAGTTTATCTCTAGAACCAGATACGCAGTATTTT
CASSLSLEPDTQYF
>NA|NA|TRBV7-2|TRBJ2-7
TGTGCCAGCAGCTTAGCCACTTTCCAGGGCTATACCTCCTACGAGCAGTACTTC
CASSLATFQGYTSYEQYF
>NA|TRBD1|TRBV5-4|TRBJ2-7
TGTGCCAGCAGCTGGTACGAGGGACAGGGCATCCCCTACGAGCAGTACTTC
CASSWYEGQGIPYEQYF
>NA|NA|TRBV7-2|TRBJ2-7
TGTGCCAGCAGCTTAGCCCTCTCCTACGAGCAGTACTTC
CASSLALSYEQYF
>NA|TRBD1|TRBV5-4|TRBJ2-7
TGTGCCAGCACCTTGGACAGGATTACCTACGAGCAGTACTTC
CASTLDRITYEQYF
>NA|TRBD1|TRBV6-5|TRBJ2-7
TGTGCCAGCAGACCCATTGGGACAGTCGAGCAGTACTTC
CASRPIGTVEQYF
>NA|TRBD2|TRBV7-2|TRBJ2-7
TGTGCCAGCAGCCCAAATCTAGCGGTAGGCGCCTACGAGCAGTACTTC
CASSPNLAVGAYEQYF
>few|NA|TRBV28|TRBJ1-2
TGTGCCAGCAGTACACAGGGCATTTATGGCTACACCTTC
CASSTQGIYGYTF
>NA|TRBD1|TRBV27|TRBJ2-7
TGTGCCAGCAGTTTAAAGGACAGGGGGTACGAGCAGTACTTC
CASSLKDRGYEQYF
>NA|TRBD2|TRBV27|TRBJ2-2
TGTGCCAGCAGTAATGGTCCAGCGGGAGCCGGGGAGCTGTTTTTT
CASSNGPAGAGELFF
>NA|NA|TRBV5-5|TRBJ1-5
TGTGCCAGCAGCAAGGACCCTTCGGGTCAGCCCCAGCATTTT
CASSKDPSGQPQHF
>once|NA|TRBV7-6|TRBJ2-1
TGTGCCAGCAGTGAGGGGACCGCTCCCTACAATGAGCAGTTCTTC
CASSEGTAPYNEQFF
>NA|NA|TRBV27|TRBJ1-4
TGTGCCAGCAGTTTCTCGGGAGGTGAAAAACTGTTTTTT
CASSFSGGEKLFF
>NA|NA|TRBV27|TRBJ2-2
TGTGCCAGCAGAGGAAGAACGGCCGGGGAGCTGTTTTTT
CASRGRTAGELFF
>NA|TRBD2|TRBV28|TRBJ2-1
TGTGCCAGCAGTTTGACTAGCGGGGGGGCATACAATGAGCAGTTCTTC
CASSLTSGGAYNEQFF
>NA|NA|TRBV27|TRBJ1-6
TGTGCCAGCAGTTTAGGGGCCAACCTAGGAAATTCACCCCTCCACTTT
CASSLGANLGNSPLHF
>NA|NA|TRBV6-5|TRBJ2-2
TGTGCCAGCAGTCTCGACAGTACCGGGGAGCTGTTTTTT
CASSLDSTGELFF
>NA|TRBD1|TRBV19|TRBJ2-7
TGTGCCAGTAGTTGGGACAGGGAATACGAGCAGTACTTC
CASSWDREYEQYF
>NA|TRBD2|TRBV10-2|TRBJ2-1
TGCGCCAGCAGTGAGGCGGGGGTCTACAATGAGCAGTTCTTC
CASSEAGVYNEQFF
>once|NA|TRBV6-5|TRBJ2-3
TGTGCCAGCGGGGGGTTTTCACCCACAGATACGCAGTATTTT
CASGGFSPTDTQYF
>NA|TRBD1|TRBV28|TRBJ2-1
TGTGCCAGCAGTTTATACGGACAGGGGGCAGATGAGCAGTTCTTC
CASSLYGQGADEQFF
>NA|TRBD1|TRBV4-1|TRBJ2-1
TGCGCCAGCAGCCCGGGACAGGGAAACTACAATGAGCAGTTCTTC
CASSPGQGNYNEQFF